Here is one T cell receptor (beta chain) with its context. The CDR3 consists of 13 residues. V was clipped by 3 bases and J by 7 bases, with 9 bases between them. Germline V gives CDR1 ENHRY, CDR2 SYGVKD. Using immunoSEQ multiplex PCR, the repertoire was profiled, and TCRdb retains in-frame clones only, with some absent. The repertoire has about 120,000 clones, over 75% of them found once; the top ten carry 25% to 30%. This sample was included in a study of blood T cell repertoires in COVID-19. Sequenced sample: peripheral blood. The sequence was obtained from a man aged 65 to 79 with active or convalescent COVID-19. V usage is TRBV10-3 and J usage is TRBJ1-4; tentatively, D is TRBD1 (5 bases). CDR3 in DNA: TGTGCCATCAGTGAACAGGTCGGTGAAAAACTGTTTTTT. Protein product: CAISEQVGEKLFF.